Listed here are 25 T cell receptor beta chains from one sample, sequenced in a study of blood T cells in healthy people across ages. A sample-barcoded 5' primer and a J-beta primer mix were used in a second PCR of about 7 to 12 cycles. TCRdb used MiXCR to reprocess the 5' RACE reads, holding one entry per CDR3 protein. The repertoire holds some 640,000 distinct CDR3 sequences, with around 48% as singletons. Sequencing input: blood. The origin of the receptors is a woman in her sixties or seventies in good health.

Concerning this clonotype itself: A much larger clone is a single base away; this may be a read error. The chain couples TRBV29-1 to TRBJ2-5; D may correspond to TRBD1 or TRBD2 (5 bases each). Near its end, the DNA agrees better with TRBJ2-7, so the J call may be wrong. The germline V gene has CDR1 SQVTM and CDR2 ANQGSEA. This CDR3 spans 14 amino acids. The CDR3 sequence: CSARDRLDSYEQYF. For the CDR3, the DNA is TGCAGCGCTAGGGACCGACTCGACTCCTACGAGCAGTACTTC.

The chain carries TRBV3-1 and TRBJ2-7, with TRBD2 matching over 16 bases. J gave up 0 bases and V 4 bases, and 6 bases lay outside the gene matches. This CDR3 region has 18 residues. Germline V gives CDR1 LGHDT, CDR2 YNNKEL (reference sequence). CDR3 DNA: TGTGCCAGCAGCCCTCCGGGACTAGCGGGAGGGATCTCCTACGAGCAGTACTTC. Protein product: CASSPPGLAGGISYEQYF.

This clonotype has more than one count but fewer than ten. This chain uses TRBV9 with TRBJ2-7, with D possibly matching TRBD2 (5 bases). With 0 bases removed from V and 2 bases from J, the gap between germline ends came to 9 bases. The germline V gene encodes CDR1 SGDLS and CDR2 YYNGEE. The CDR3 has 14 residues. CDR3 loop: CASSVVPGAYEQYF. The CDR3 bases are TGTGCCAGCAGCGTAGTTCCCGGGGCCTACGAGCAGTACTTC. The whole variable domain, filled in from reference TRBV9 and TRBJ2-7, reads DSGVTQTPKHLITATGQRVTLRCSPRSGDLSVYWYQQSLDQGLQFLIQYYNGEERAKGNILERFSAQQFPDLHSELNLSSLELGDSALYFCASSVVPGAYEQYFGPGTRLTVT.

In DNA form, the CDR3 reads TGCGCCAGCAGCTTGGCCGAAGCATACGGGGGGCAGTTCTTC. This sequence encodes CASSLAEAYGGQFF. The chain carries TRBV5-1 and TRBJ2-1, with D possibly TRBD2 on 6 matching bases. The CDR3 has 14 amino acids. Trimming removed 0 bases at V and 12 bases at J, with 16 bases between. CDR1 and CDR2 (germline): SGHRS, YFSETQ.

This clonotype appeared many times. This chain joins TRBV3-1 and TRBJ2-7; D gene uncertain. The CDR3 extends over 12 amino acids. Germline V gene sequence: CDR1 LGHDT, CDR2 YNNKEL (reference sequence). V shed 5 bases and J shed 5 bases, with 10 bases lying between them. The DNA for the CDR3 is TGTGCCAGCAGCACACGGCTCCACGAGCAGTACTTC. It codes for CASSTRLHEQYF.

The V gene is TRBV7-3, the J gene TRBJ2-6; a possible D gene is TRBD2 (6 bases). Per germline, CDR1 SGHTA and CDR2 FQGTGA. Trimming took 3 bases from V and 3 from J, leaving 12 bases between them. This CDR3 has 16 amino acids. This chain's CDR3 is CASSFGGSGGANVLTF. The CDR3, as DNA: TGTGCCAGCAGCTTCGGAGGGTCGGGTGGGGCCAACGTCCTGACTTTC.

The chain carries TRBV10-3 and TRBJ2-3, with 7 bases aligning to TRBD2. V lost 6 bases to trimming and J lost 3 bases; unmatched junction nucleotides: 12. The CDR3 sequence is 16 residues long. CDR1 is ENHRY, CDR2 SYGVKD, per germline. CDR3 sequence reads: CAISTSAQGKTDTQYF. For the CDR3, the DNA is TGTGCCATCAGCACTAGCGCCCAAGGCAAAACAGATACGCAGTATTTT.

The genes are TRBV3-1 and TRBJ2-3; D perhaps matches TRBD2 (5 bases). V shed 1 base and J shed 0 bases, with 8 bases lying between them. The length of the CDR3 is 15 residues. Germline V gene data show CDR1 as LGHDT and CDR2 as YNNKEL (reference sequence). In DNA form, the CDR3 reads TGTGCCAGCAGCCAAGGAGCGGCTAGCACAGATACGCAGTATTTT. Translation gives CASSQGAASTDTQYF.

This clonotype was counted between two and nine times. The chain couples TRBV20-1 to TRBJ2-3; D perhaps matches TRBD2 (7 bases). Germline CDR1 DFQATT, CDR2 SNEGSKA (reference sequence). There are 15 residues in the CDR3. V gave up 3 bases and J gave up 2 bases, with 15 bases separating them. CDR3: CSARGGGSNTDTQYF. CDR3 nucleotide sequence: TGCAGTGCTAGGGGGGGCGGGAGTAACACAGATACGCAGTATTTT.

The chain is built from TRBV7-3 and TRBJ2-5; D unclear. Trimming took off 2 bases at V and 2 bases at J, with 6 bases between the two ends. Germline CDR1 is SGHTA and CDR2 is FQGTGA. The CDR3 covers 13 residues. Here the CDR3 reads CASSLYQQETQYF. The CDR3 bases are TGTGCCAGCAGCTTATATCAACAAGAGACCCAGTACTTC.

The rearrangement uses TRBV2 and TRBJ2-7; TRBD1 matches at 7 bases. J was trimmed by 0 bases and V by 8 bases; bases with no gene match: 4. This CDR3 has 13 amino acids. Germline values: CDR1 SNHLY, CDR2 FYNNEI. CDR3 sequence (DNA): TGTGCCAGCTCGGGACAGCTCTCCTACGAGCAGTACTTC. Translation gives CASSGQLSYEQYF.

This clonotype has only a few counts. The chain recombines TRBV27 with TRBJ2-5; the match to TRBD2 covers 7 bases. Germline V gives CDR1 MNHEY, CDR2 SMNVEV (reference sequence). The CDR3 is 15 residues long. The V gene end was trimmed by 2 bases and the J gene end by 1 base; junction bases not matched to a gene: 4. The CDR3 sequence: CASSLTGGLQETQYF. Written as DNA, the CDR3 is TGTGCCAGCAGTTTAACGGGGGGACTCCAAGAGACCCAGTACTTC.

The chain uses TRBV29-1 and TRBJ2-5; TRBD2 matches at 8 bases. CDR1 is SQVTM, CDR2 ANQGSEA, per germline. The length of the CDR3 is 16 residues. V gave up 1 base and J gave up 2 bases; unmatched junction bases: 9. The CDR3 region has the DNA TGCAGCGTTGAAGTCCAGGGATCGGGAGGGCAAGAGACCCAGTACTTC. It codes for CSVEVQGSGGQETQYF.

This clonotype showed up just a few times. The genes are TRBV7-2 and TRBJ2-7; 11 bases are a match to TRBD2. The CDR3 extends over 14 amino acids. Germline V lookup: CDR1 SGHTA, CDR2 FQGNSA. V was pared by 6 bases and J by 4 bases, with 5 bases of the junction left unmatched. CDR3 DNA sequence: TGTGCCAGCAGGAGGGGACTAGCGGAATACGAGCAGTACTTC. Residues: CASRRGLAEYEQYF.

The chain joins TRBV2 to TRBJ2-3, with D uncertain. Trimming took off 1 base at V and 0 bases at J, with 14 bases between the two ends. CDR1 and CDR2 (germline): SNHLY, FYNNEI. There are 17 residues in the CDR3. The CDR3 region is CASSEEAADSSTDTQYF. The CDR3 DNA is TGTGCCAGCAGTGAAGAGGCGGCAGACTCTAGCACAGATACGCAGTATTTT.

The table lists this clonotype with a few counts. The V call is TRBV9, the J call TRBJ2-5; 8 positions agree with TRBD1. V lost 5 bases and J lost 7; bases outside the gene matches: 4. Germline CDR1 SGDLS, CDR2 YYNGEE. The CDR3 runs to 12 residues. CDR3 bases: TGTGCCAGCAGTGTTGGACAGGGGACCCAGTACTTC. It yields the protein CASSVGQGTQYF.

V and J are TRBV11-2 and TRBJ2-1; no definite D call. The germline V gene has CDR1 SGHAT and CDR2 FQNNGV. Trimming removed 5 bases at V and 2 bases at J, with 16 bases between. CDR3 length: 16 amino acids. CDR3 sequence reads: CASSPVYKRAYNEQFF. CDR3 DNA sequence: TGTGCCAGCAGCCCCGTCTACAAAAGGGCCTACAATGAGCAGTTCTTC.

This chain joins TRBV7-3 and TRBJ2-3, with 13 bases aligning to TRBD2. The J segment lost 1 base and the V segment lost 5 bases, leaving 6 bases of the junction unmatched. The CDR3 spans 17 residues. In germline, CDR1 is SGHTA, CDR2 FQGTGA. The CDR3 region has the DNA TGTGCCAGCAGCCCAAGACTAGCGGGAGGAGGCACAGATACGCAGTATTTT. Its translation: CASSPRLAGGGTDTQYF.

This clonotype was found once. A read error may account for a junction end that differs from germline. The chain uses TRBV3-1 and TRBJ2-5, with 8 bases lining up with TRBD1. This CDR3 spans 13 amino acids. Germline lookup yields CDR1 LGHDT and CDR2 YNNKEL (reference sequence). This CDR3 reads CANSMDRAETQYF. CDR3 DNA: TGTGCCAACAGCATGGACAGGGCCGAGACCCAGTACTTC.

This chain links TRBV9 with TRBJ2-5; 11 positions agree with TRBD2. The germline V gene encodes CDR1 SGDLS and CDR2 YYNGEE. The CDR3 covers 14 residues. The ends lost 2 bases at V and 11 bases at J; junction bases unmatched: 8. The CDR3 nucleotides read TGTGCCAGCAGCGTGCTAGCGGGAGGAGGCGGGCAGTACTTC. It translates to CASSVLAGGGGQYF.

This clonotype was picked up a small number of times. This sequence joins TRBV28 and TRBJ2-7; the match to TRBD1 covers 9 bases. Germline V lookup: CDR1 MDHEN, CDR2 SYDVKM. The CDR3 runs 17 residues. Trimming removed 10 bases from V and 2 bases from J; junction bases left unmatched: 18. The CDR3 protein is CAISDPGQGMSTYEQYF. The CDR3 bases are TGTGCCATCTCCGACCCGGGACAGGGTATGTCTACCTACGAGCAGTACTTC.

This chain links TRBV20-1 with TRBJ1-6, with no clear D. Germline V gene lookup returns CDR1 DFQATT and CDR2 SNEGSKA (reference sequence). Trimming left V 3 bases short and J 9 bases short, with 6 bases between. The CDR3 runs to 11 residues. This CDR3 is CSASSASPLHF. DNA of the CDR3: TGCAGTGCTAGTTCGGCTTCACCCCTCCACTTT.

The genes are TRBV6-2 or TRBV6-3 and TRBJ1-1, with a tentative D call TRBD1 (6 bases). The CDR3 is 21 residues long. Trimming removed 0 bases from V and 2 bases from J, with 28 bases in between. Germline V gene sequence: CDR1 MNHEY, CDR2 SVGEGT. The CDR3 bases are TGTGCCAGCAGTTACTCGGCAGGGGCCGGTTTTATGGGTCCTTCAAACACTGAAGCTTTCTTT. Protein sequence: CASSYSAGAGFMGPSNTEAFF.

The chain uses TRBV15 and TRBJ2-5; D may be TRBD1 or TRBD2 (6 bases each). The CDR3 is 15 residues long. Trimming removed 1 base at V and 3 bases at J, with 12 bases between. CDR1 is LNHNV, CDR2 YYDKDF, per germline (reference sequence). CDR3 DNA: TGTGCCACCAGCAGAGCCGGGGGCAGGGAAGAGACCCAGTACTTC. It translates to CATSRAGGREETQYF.

This clonotype showed up many times. The chain is built from TRBV29-1 and TRBJ2-5; 13 bases line up with TRBD2. V was clipped by 4 bases and J by 5 bases; unmatched bases: 7. The CDR3 extends over 15 amino acids. Germline V gene data show CDR1 as SQVTM and CDR2 as ANQGSEA. The DNA of the CDR3 is TGCAGCGTTGCCATTACTAGCGGGAGGGTCGAGACCCAGTACTTC. As protein: CSVAITSGRVETQYF.